Sequencing of this T cell receptor (beta chain) was carried out in a study of T-cell memory formation after mild COVID-19. Findings of the study overall: Among clones contracting day 15 to 85, CD4/CD8 was balanced, whereas later expanders leaned CD4+.

Points on this clonotype: Antigen unknown.

TCRdb reanalysed the 5' RACE reads using MiXCR and keeps one entry per CDR3 protein. Of under 300,000 distinct CDR3 sequences in the sample, around 10% were seen once. Trimming pared 5 bases from V and 4 bases from J, leaving 17 bases between. The CDR3 totals 15 residues. Germline CDR1 PRHDT, CDR2 FYEKMQ (reference sequence). The sample comprised PBMCs or a T cell subset sorted from them (not recorded which). The clonotype comes from a man aged 18 to 35 who had mild COVID-19 (a few samples of this study predate the infection). Cell type and time point are not known. This rearrangement joins TRBV13 to TRBJ2-5, with a weak D call TRBD2 (5 bases). The CDR3 DNA reads TGTGCCAGCAGCCCTCCCGACCCGGGGAGAGAGACCCAGTACTTC. Its translation is CASSPPDPGRETQYF.